This T cell receptor beta chain was recorded in a study of T cells in Graves' hyperthyroidism and ophthalmopathy. Template material for amplifying TCR beta CDR3 regions consisted of RNA transcripts. HTBI primers drove first-round RT-PCR of the TCR CDR3. TCRdb passed the multiplex PCR reads through MiXCR, listing each CDR3 protein once. The sample includes 200,000 to 300,000 distinct CDR3 sequences, about 25% of them seen just once. The V end was cut by 6 bases, the J end by 7 bases, with 9 bases between. The germline V gene encodes CDR1 ENHRY and CDR2 SYGVKD. The length of the CDR3 is 11 residues. This clonotype came up many times.

The V call is TRBV10-3, the J call TRBJ2-5; tentative D call: TRBD2 (6 bases). The sequencing sample was made of blood. This receptor was identified in a middle-aged woman with Graves' ophthalmopathy. CDR3 residues: CAISPGGTQYF. The DNA of the CDR3 is TGTGCCATCAGCCCCGGGGGGACCCAGTACTTC.